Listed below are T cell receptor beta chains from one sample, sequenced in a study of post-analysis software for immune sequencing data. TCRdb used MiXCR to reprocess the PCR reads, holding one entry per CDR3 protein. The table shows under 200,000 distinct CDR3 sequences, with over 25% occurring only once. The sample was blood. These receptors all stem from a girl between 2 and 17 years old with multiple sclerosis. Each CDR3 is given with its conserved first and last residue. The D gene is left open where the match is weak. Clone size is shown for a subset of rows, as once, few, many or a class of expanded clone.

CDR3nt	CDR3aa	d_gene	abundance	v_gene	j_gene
TGTGCCAGCAGTGAAGCCCGGGGCCGCTGGGGCTACGAGCAGTACTTC	CASSEARGRWGYEQYF	NA	NA	TRBV6-1	TRBJ2-7
TGTGCCAGCAGTTCCCCACGGACAGCCGCTAACTATGGCTACACCTTC	CASSSPRTAANYGYTF	NA	NA	TRBV28	TRBJ1-2
TGTGCCAGCAGCGTAGTAGGGCGACACGCAGATACGCAGTATTTT	CASSVVGRHADTQYF	NA	few	TRBV9	TRBJ2-3
TGTGCCAGCAGTTTAAAGGCGGGAGTCACCTCCTACGAGCAGTACTTC	CASSLKAGVTSYEQYF	TRBD2	few	TRBV27	TRBJ2-7
TGCGCCAGCAGCTTACAGGGGGCTGGGTACAATGAGCAGTTCTTC	CASSLQGAGYNEQFF	TRBD1	many	TRBV5-1	TRBJ2-1
TGCAGCGCCTCGCAGGGTACGGGCAATCAGCCCCAGCATTTT	CSASQGTGNQPQHF	NA	NA	TRBV29-1	TRBJ1-5
TGCAGCGTGAGCGACAGGGTTAATCAGCCCCAGCATTTT	CSVSDRVNQPQHF	TRBD1	many	TRBV29-1	TRBJ1-5
TGTGCCAGCAGGGGACATAAAAAGGGCACCGGGGAGCTGTTTTTT	CASRGHKKGTGELFF	NA	few	TRBV25-1	TRBJ2-2
TGTGCCAGCAGCCTCACAGATACGCAGTATTTT	CASSLTDTQYF	NA	many	TRBV7-2	TRBJ2-3
TGTGCCAGCTCACCAACGAGTAGGGAGAGCTACGAGCAGTACTTC	CASSPTSRESYEQYF	NA	many	TRBV18	TRBJ2-7
TGCAGCGTTGAAAAGGGGGTCTCCTACAATGAGCAGTACTTC	CSVEKGVSYNEQYF	NA	few	TRBV29-1	TRBJ2-7
TGCAGCGTCGACAGGGGGGAGCAGTTCTTC	CSVDRGEQFF	TRBD1	many	TRBV29-1	TRBJ2-1
TGCAGTGCTAGAGGCAGGGTGTCCTACGAGCAGTACTTC	CSARGRVSYEQYF	NA	many	TRBV20-1	TRBJ2-7
TGTGCCAGCAGTTACGGAGGTCTTGGAGAGCAGTACTTC	CASSYGGLGEQYF	NA	NA	TRBV6-5	TRBJ2-7
TGTGCCAGCAGTGAGTATGCGGGCAGGTCATCCTACGAGCAGTACTTC	CASSEYAGRSSYEQYF	NA	many	TRBV6-4	TRBJ2-7
TGCGCCAGCAGAGGGGGGGACGAGCAGTACTTC	CASRGGDEQYF	NA	few	TRBV5-1	TRBJ2-7
TGTGCCAGCAGTTTATGGGACGGACCGGGGGATGAGCAGTTCTTC	CASSLWDGPGDEQFF	NA	many	TRBV28	TRBJ2-1
TGCAGTGCTAGCCACAGGGAGGGCACAGATACGCAGTATTTT	CSASHREGTDTQYF	NA	NA	TRBV20-1	TRBJ2-3
TGTGCCAGCAGCTCCCCTCGGACAGGACTCTACGAGCAGTACTTC	CASSSPRTGLYEQYF	TRBD1	many	TRBV7-8	TRBJ2-7
TGTGCCATCAGCGGGAGGGCCTCTGGGGCCAACGTCCTGACTTTC	CAISGRASGANVLTF	TRBD2	NA	TRBV10-3	TRBJ2-6
TGTGCCAGCAGTTTATCAGGTTTCCCCTACAATGAGCAGTTCTTC	CASSLSGFPYNEQFF	NA	few	TRBV28	TRBJ2-1
TGTGCCAGCAGCCAAGATTTCGGACTAGCGGGAAAGGAGACCCAGTACTTC	CASSQDFGLAGKETQYF	TRBD2	many	TRBV4-2	TRBJ2-5
TGTGCCATCACGAACCCTCGACAGGGGAAATCTAGCAATCGGCCCCAGCATTTT	CAITNPRQGKSSNRPQHF	TRBD1	once	TRBV28	TRBJ1-5
TGTGCCAGCAGTTTGACGGGAGTGGACAATGAGCAGTTCTTC	CASSLTGVDNEQFF	NA	many	TRBV12-3/TRBV12-4	TRBJ2-1
TGTGCCAGCAGCCGAAAGGGACGGAACCTAGACTATGGCTACACCTTC	CASSRKGRNLDYGYTF	NA	NA	TRBV3-1	TRBJ1-2
TGTGCCAGCAGTTCATACAGGGCTGAAGCTTTCTTT	CASSSYRAEAFF	NA	few	TRBV2	TRBJ1-1
TGCAGTGCTAGAGAAGGCGATAGGGCGGCTTTCTTT	CSAREGDRAAFF	NA	many	TRBV20-1	TRBJ1-1
TGTGCCAGCAGCTTACACAGCCAGAGCCTTAACACTGAAGCTTTCTTT	CASSLHSQSLNTEAFF	NA	many	TRBV7-2	TRBJ1-1
TGTGCCAGCAGCTTAGCCCCAGGGTCCGGGGAGCTGTTTTTT	CASSLAPGSGELFF	NA	NA	TRBV7-8	TRBJ2-2
TGCGCCAGCAGCCCGGGACTAGCGGATTACAATGAGCAGTTCTTC	CASSPGLADYNEQFF	TRBD2	many	TRBV5-1	TRBJ2-1
TGTGCCAGCAGTAAACCAAAGACAGGGATGAACACTGAAGCTTTCTTT	CASSKPKTGMNTEAFF	TRBD1	NA	TRBV6-6	TRBJ1-1
TGCGCCAGCAGCCTAGACAATCCGGGCGAGCAGTACTTC	CASSLDNPGEQYF	NA	NA	TRBV5-1	TRBJ2-7
TGTGCCAGCAGCTCCGGGATTTCGGAGACCCAGTACTTC	CASSSGISETQYF	NA	few	TRBV7-9	TRBJ2-5
TGCGCCAGCAGAAGTAGTGATACGCAGTATTTT	CASRSSDTQYF	NA	many	TRBV5-1	TRBJ2-3
TGTGCCAGCAGTCTTGGAATCCCCGGGGAGCTGTTTTTT	CASSLGIPGELFF	NA	NA	TRBV12-3/TRBV12-4	TRBJ2-2
TGTGCCAGCAGTAGAACCGGGACCCTCGGAAGGCAAGAGACCCAGTACTTC	CASSRTGTLGRQETQYF	NA	NA	TRBV6-1	TRBJ2-5
TGTGCCAGCAGTTTTTTACCTTTTCTTAATGAAAAACTGTTTTTT	CASSFLPFLNEKLFF	NA	once	TRBV27	TRBJ1-4
TGTGCCAGCAGCAAACCGGGAAGGGACAGGGAAGCGACAGATACGCAGTATTTT	CASSKPGRDREATDTQYF	NA	many	TRBV21-1	TRBJ2-3
TGTGCCAGCACCCCACAGGGAGGGGGAACAGATACGCAGTATTTT	CASTPQGGGTDTQYF	NA	NA	TRBV12-3/TRBV12-4	TRBJ2-3
TGTGCCACCAGCCCCCGGGACAGTAACACAGATACGCAGTATTTT	CATSPRDSNTDTQYF	TRBD1	many	TRBV24-1	TRBJ2-3
TGTGCCAGCAGCCCCGATTCCGGCGGGAGACTCTATGGGCAGTTCTTC	CASSPDSGGRLYGQFF	TRBD2	many	TRBV12-3/TRBV12-4	TRBJ2-1
TGTGCCACCAGCAGGGAGGACAGGGACAATGAGCAGTTCTTC	CATSREDRDNEQFF	TRBD1	NA	TRBV15	TRBJ2-1
TGCAGCGTTGAAGATCTTCTAGCATATACCTCCTACAATGAGCAGTTCTTC	CSVEDLLAYTSYNEQFF	NA	many	TRBV29-1	TRBJ2-1
TGCAGTGGATCCCAACTAGCCAAAAACATTCAGTACTTC	CSGSQLAKNIQYF	NA	many	TRBV20-1	TRBJ2-4
TGCAGTGCTAGACAGGGGACACCTGGAAACACCATATATTTT	CSARQGTPGNTIYF	NA	NA	TRBV20-1	TRBJ1-3